The 27 T cell receptor beta chains presented below share a single source sample, sequenced in a study of high-grade serous ovarian cancer treatment subgroups listed by TCRdb under 2021. Collection of tumor samples took place before definitive surgery or chemotherapy. The protocol used for the library was the immunoSEQ multiplex PCR assay. TCRdb carries this immuneACCESS record with in-frame sequences only. Its versions omit some clonotypes, under half of them owing to an unresolved V gene in the studies checked, with the rest unexplained. This sample lists under 15,000 clones; just over 85% were detected once. The ten biggest clones cover around 2.9% of the sample. Sample: tumor tissue. These receptors were obtained from a human donor with high-grade serous ovarian cancer.

J is TRBJ2-3 and V is TRBV7-6; 7 bases agree with TRBD1. This CDR3 spans 16 amino acids. CDR1 is SGHVS, CDR2 FNYEAQ, per germline. Trimming took 3 bases from V and 1 from J; bases not matched to a gene: 7. The CDR3 region is CASSLGQHHRTDTQYF. The CDR3 nucleotides are TGTGCCAGCAGCTTGGGACAGCACCACCGCACAGATACGCAGTATTTT. Complete variable domain (other parts from reference TRBV7-6 and TRBJ2-3): GAGVSQSPRYKVTKRGQDVALRCDPISGHVSLYWYRQALGQGPEFLTYFNYEAQQDKSGLPNDRFSAERPEGSISTLTIQRTEQRDSAMYRCASSLGQHHRTDTQYFGPGTRLTVL.

The J gene is TRBJ1-1, the V gene TRBV7-2; D gene ambiguous. Germline-derived CDR1 and CDR2 are SGHTA and FQGNSA. The CDR3 length is 13 residues. The V and J ends lost 8 bases and 6 bases respectively, with 16 bases between them. Here the CDR3 reads CASYGPLRAEAFF. In nucleotides, the CDR3 is TGTGCCAGCTATGGGCCCCTGAGGGCTGAAGCTTTCTTT.

The chain recombines TRBV27 with TRBJ1-3; possible D gene TRBD1, 6 bases. The length of the CDR3 is 15 residues. From germline, CDR1 is MNHEY and CDR2 SMNVEV (reference sequence). V lost 1 base and J 4 bases, leaving 11 bases between the germline ends. The CDR3 region has the DNA TGTGCCAGCAGTTTATATTCAGGGGCCGGAAACACCATATATTTT. As protein: CASSLYSGAGNTIYF.

CDR3 residues: CASSLRGDLETQYF. Here the CDR3 DNA reads TGCGCCAGCAGCTTACGAGGGGACTTGGAGACCCAGTACTTC. The V gene is TRBV5-1, the J gene TRBJ2-5, with D possibly matching TRBD2 (6 bases). The germline V and J ends were trimmed by 2 bases and 5 bases, with 13 bases remaining between them. The CDR3 is 14 residues long. Germline V lookup: CDR1 SGHRS, CDR2 YFSETQ.

This chain links TRBV28 with TRBJ2-3; possible D gene TRBD2, 7 bases. Trimming took 8 bases from V and 2 from J, leaving 14 bases between them. The CDR3 runs 14 residues. Germline CDR1 is MDHEN and CDR2 is SYDVKM. The CDR3 region has the DNA TGTGCCAGCTGGGGGGGCACGAACACAGATACGCAGTATTTT. Protein sequence: CASWGGTNTDTQYF.

This chain uses TRBV27 with TRBJ2-2, with 7 nucleotides matching TRBD1. Losses at the gene ends were 6 bases for V and 3 bases for J; bases not matched to a gene: 10. The CDR3 covers 16 residues. Germline V gene data show CDR1 as MNHEY and CDR2 as SMNVEV (reference sequence). In DNA, the CDR3 is TGTGCCAGCAGCTCCAGGGCAGGGGGATACACCGGGGAGCTGTTTTTT. This sequence encodes CASSSRAGGYTGELFF.

This chain joins TRBV4-3 and TRBJ1-2, with D hard to call. The CDR3 runs 13 residues. With 0 bases removed from V and 6 bases from J, the gap between germline ends came to 8 bases. Germline CDR1 is LGHNA and CDR2 is YSLEER. CDR3 region: CASSQDLGHGYTF. CDR3 DNA sequence: TGCGCCAGCAGCCAAGATTTGGGTCATGGCTACACCTTC.

This clone was picked up one time. The CDR3 sequence is CASSQVAGNTEAFF. The CDR3 DNA reads TGTGCCAGCAGCCAGGTCGCAGGGAACACTGAAGCTTTCTTT. The rearrangement links TRBV14 to TRBJ1-1; no firm D call. Looked up from germline, CDR1 is SGHDN and CDR2 is FVKESK. The CDR3 sequence is 14 residues long. V lost 3 bases and J 1 base, leaving 9 bases between the germline ends.

The J gene is TRBJ2-1, the V gene TRBV2; TRBD2 matches 12 bases. CDR3 length equals 15 residues. V trimming: 6 bases; J trimming: 6 bases; junction bases outside the gene matches: 6. CDR1 and CDR2 (germline): SNHLY, FYNNEI. Here the CDR3 reads CASRLRTSGINEQFF. CDR3 DNA: TGTGCCAGCAGGCTTCGGACTAGCGGGATCAATGAGCAGTTCTTC.

The chain recombines TRBV6-6 with TRBJ2-2; 9 bases line up with TRBD1. V shed 6 bases, J shed 0 bases, and the junction held 5 bases outside the gene matches. CDR1 is MNHNY and CDR2 is SVGAGI in the germline V gene (reference sequence). This CDR3 spans 16 amino acids. DNA of the CDR3: TGTGCCAGCAGACACCGGGACAGGGCGAACACCGGGGAGCTGTTTTTT. Encoded protein: CASRHRDRANTGELFF.

CDR3: CASSLPPPRTNYGYTF. The CDR3 bases are TGTGCCAGCAGCTTACCCCCCCCAAGGACTAACTATGGCTACACCTTC. The J gene is TRBJ1-2, the V gene TRBV7-2; no clear D. This CDR3 region has 16 residues. Germline CDR1 is SGHTA and CDR2 is FQGNSA. V lost 2 bases and J lost 0, with 13 bases in between.

The chain links TRBV20-1 to TRBJ1-2; D uncertain. CDR1 is DFQATT, CDR2 SNEGSKA, per germline (reference sequence). The V and J ends lost 1 base and 0 bases respectively, with 0 bases between them. CDR3 length: 11 residues. In DNA, the CDR3 is TGCAGTGCTAGAGCTAACTATGGCTACACCTTC. This sequence encodes CSARANYGYTF.

V gene TRBV5-4 combines with J gene TRBJ1-2, with 9 bases that match TRBD1. The CDR3 contains 14 residues. The germline CDR1 and CDR2 sequences are SGHNT and YYREEE (reference sequence). The junction had 5 bases not matched to a gene; V was cut back by 4 bases and J by 4 bases. CDR3 nucleotides: TGTGCCAGCAGCAGGACAGGGGAGGGCTATGGCTACACCTTC. This gives the protein CASSRTGEGYGYTF.

In DNA, the CDR3 is TGTGCCAGCTCTACCGGGACTAGCTTCTACAATGAGCAGTTCTTC. Translated, it gives CASSTGTSFYNEQFF. The rearrangement joins TRBV28 to TRBJ2-1, with 9 bases lining up with TRBD2. The germline CDR1 and CDR2 sequences are MDHEN and SYDVKM. The CDR3 sequence is 15 residues long. V gave up 8 bases and J gave up 3 bases; unmatched junction bases: 8.

The J gene is TRBJ1-6, the V gene TRBV28, with a possible D match to TRBD1 (6 bases). The germline gives CDR1 MDHEN, CDR2 SYDVKM. The germline V and J ends were trimmed by 5 bases and 7 bases, with 18 bases remaining between them. The CDR3 totals 16 residues. The CDR3 region has the DNA TGTGCCAGCAGTCCCCTCGCGGGGGCTGAGAATTCACCCCTCCACTTT. Its translation: CASSPLAGAENSPLHF.

This chain uses TRBV7-8 with TRBJ1-3; D may be TRBD1 (5 bases). Germline V gene lookup returns CDR1 SGHVS and CDR2 FQNEAQ. The CDR3 has 16 amino acids. The germline V and J ends were trimmed by 2 bases and 0 bases, with 11 bases remaining between them. CDR3 region: CASSLRDPSSGNTIYF. The CDR3 DNA follows: TGTGCCAGCAGCTTAAGGGACCCAAGCTCTGGAAACACCATATATTTT.

CDR3 loop: CASSLPGRYGYTF. CDR3 nucleotide sequence: TGTGCCAGCAGCTTGCCGGGGCGTTATGGCTACACCTTC. This chain connects TRBV5-6 to TRBJ1-2; tentative D call: TRBD1 (5 bases). The CDR3 has 13 amino acids. CDR1 and CDR2 from the germline V gene are SGHDT and YYEEEE. Trimming shortened V by 1 base and J by 5 bases, and 9 bases separated the two germline ends.

V gene TRBV2 combines with J gene TRBJ2-4, with D possibly matching TRBD1 (7 bases). In germline, CDR1 is SNHLY, CDR2 FYNNEI. CDR3 length: 13 amino acids. Trimming removed 4 bases at V and 8 bases at J, with 12 bases between. The CDR3 loop reads CASSVSRGDIQYF. CDR3 sequence (DNA): TGTGCCAGCAGTGTATCCAGGGGGGACATTCAGTACTTC. The entire variable domain, with the rest obtained from reference TRBV2 and TRBJ2-4, is as follows: EPEVTQTPSHQVTQMGQEVILRCVPISNHLYFYWYRQILGQKVEFLVSFYNNEISEKSEIFDDQFSVERPDGSNFTLKIRSTKLEDSAMYFCASSVSRGDIQYFGAGTRLSVL.

The rearrangement uses TRBV15 and TRBJ2-2, with unresolved D. CDR3 length equals 14 residues. Germline CDR1 and CDR2: LNHNV and YYDKDF (reference sequence). V was shortened by 0 bases and J by 1 base, with 3 bases between the two germline ends. The CDR3 here is CATSRDENTGELFF. The CDR3 DNA reads TGTGCCACCAGCAGAGATGAGAACACCGGGGAGCTGTTTTTT.

The chain combines TRBV29-1 with TRBJ1-1; 8 bases are a match to TRBD1. J lost 3 bases, V lost 3 bases, and 9 bases had no gene match. The CDR3 has 15 residues. Germline assignment: CDR1 SQVTM and CDR2 ANQGSEA. The CDR3 bases are TGCAGCGTTGATCCGGGACAGGTGCCCCACACTGAAGCTTTCTTT. This gives the protein CSVDPGQVPHTEAFF.

This rearrangement joins TRBV18 to TRBJ2-2, with D unclear. Germline V lookup: CDR1 KGHSH, CDR2 LQKENI. The V end was cut by 4 bases, the J end by 5 bases, with 11 bases between. The CDR3 sequence is 14 residues long. This CDR3 reads CASSHRDETGELFF. The CDR3 DNA reads TGTGCCAGCTCACACCGAGACGAAACCGGGGAGCTGTTTTTT.

The rearrangement joins TRBV25-1 to TRBJ1-2; D is undetermined. Germline loops: CDR1 MGHDK, CDR2 SYGVNS. Trimming removed 2 bases at V and 2 bases at J, with 6 bases between. CDR3 length: 13 residues. The CDR3: CASSEMGNYGYTF. CDR3 in DNA: TGTGCCAGCAGTGAAATGGGGAACTATGGCTACACCTTC.

The chain uses TRBV19 and TRBJ1-2; no firm D call. Between the trimmed V and J ends, which lost 9 bases and 7 bases, there was a span of 21 bases. The CDR3 is made up of 14 amino acids. The V gene's germline CDR1 is LNHDA and CDR2 SQIVND (reference sequence). The CDR3 loop is CASEPRGPSGGYTF. CDR3 sequence (DNA): TGTGCCAGCGAGCCGCGGGGTCCCAGTGGTGGCTACACCTTC. Full variable domain (missing parts from reference TRBV19 and TRBJ1-2): DGGITQSPKYLFRKEGQNVTLSCEQNLNHDAMYWYRQDPGQGLRLIYYSQIVNDFQKGDIAEGYSVSREKKESFPLTVTSAQKNPTAFYLCASEPRGPSGGYTFGSGTRLTVV.

The V call is TRBV6-5, the J call TRBJ2-7; possibly TRBD2 for D (5 bases). V gave up 3 bases and J gave up 5 bases, with 14 bases separating them. Germline V gene lookup returns CDR1 MNHEY and CDR2 SVGAGI. This CDR3 has 14 amino acids. This CDR3 reads CASSYRRFEDEQYF. The DNA of the CDR3 is TGTGCCAGCAGTTATCGGAGGTTTGAGGACGAGCAGTACTTC.

This clone showed up just a few times. This chain uses TRBV13 with TRBJ1-2; the D is unclear. Germline CDR1 reads PRHDT; CDR2 reads FYEKMQ (reference sequence). The ends were cut back, 2 bases at V and 4 bases at J, with 5 bases in the middle. This CDR3 is 12 amino acids long. The CDR3 DNA is TGTGCCAGCAGCTTAAGGAGCTATGGCTACACCTTC. It translates to CASSLRSYGYTF.

The chain employs TRBV6-1 and TRBJ1-1; tentatively, D is TRBD1 (5 bases). V lost 2 bases to trimming and J lost 4 bases, with 14 bases between them. The CDR3 contains 15 residues. Germline V gives CDR1 MNHNS, CDR2 SASEGT. Here the CDR3 DNA reads TGTGCCAGCAGTGAACAGTCAGGGTTGGGCACTGAAGCTTTCTTT. This translates into CASSEQSGLGTEAFF.

The V and J genes are TRBV10-3 and TRBJ1-1; no clear D gene. The CDR3 covers 15 residues. CDR1 is ENHRY, CDR2 SYGVKD, per germline. V gave up 4 bases and J gave up 2 bases, with 14 bases separating them. As DNA, the CDR3 is TGTGCCATCAGTGCGCGTGGTCAGACAAACACTGAAGCTTTCTTT. Amino acid sequence: CAISARGQTNTEAFF.